The present T cell receptor beta chain was sequenced within a study of OX40 agonist ivuxolimab in advanced cancers. On the study more broadly: Patients achieving partial responses numbered three: one hepatocellular carcinoma case and two cutaneous melanoma cases. Study-level findings and limits: Clonal expansion was seen in CD4+ and CD8+ blood T cells by week 6 at 0.1 to 3.0 mg/kg.

V lost 0 bases, J lost 4 bases, and 5 bases stayed unmatched. CDR1 is SGHRS and CDR2 is YFSETQ in the germline V gene. The CDR3 is 16 residues long. Autoimmune disease history or systemic immunosuppression was exclusionary. Sequencing was performed with immunoSEQ multiplex PCR; in TCRdb, only in-frame clones are kept and a portion is missing. The sample shows 65,000 to 70,000 clones, roughly nine tenths of them seen only once. This clone was detected only once. What it recognizes is unknown. The material was CD4+ or CD8+ T cells sorted from blood, obtained in a trial of the OX40 agonist ivuxolimab. The V and J genes are TRBV5-1 and TRBJ2-2; 8 positions match TRBD1. This TCR derives from an adult with an advanced solid tumor such as melanoma, head and neck, liver or kidney cancer. CDR3 protein: CASSLGGQVGTGELFF. The CDR3 bases are TGCGCCAGCAGCTTGGGGGGACAGGTTGGCACCGGGGAGCTGTTTTTT.